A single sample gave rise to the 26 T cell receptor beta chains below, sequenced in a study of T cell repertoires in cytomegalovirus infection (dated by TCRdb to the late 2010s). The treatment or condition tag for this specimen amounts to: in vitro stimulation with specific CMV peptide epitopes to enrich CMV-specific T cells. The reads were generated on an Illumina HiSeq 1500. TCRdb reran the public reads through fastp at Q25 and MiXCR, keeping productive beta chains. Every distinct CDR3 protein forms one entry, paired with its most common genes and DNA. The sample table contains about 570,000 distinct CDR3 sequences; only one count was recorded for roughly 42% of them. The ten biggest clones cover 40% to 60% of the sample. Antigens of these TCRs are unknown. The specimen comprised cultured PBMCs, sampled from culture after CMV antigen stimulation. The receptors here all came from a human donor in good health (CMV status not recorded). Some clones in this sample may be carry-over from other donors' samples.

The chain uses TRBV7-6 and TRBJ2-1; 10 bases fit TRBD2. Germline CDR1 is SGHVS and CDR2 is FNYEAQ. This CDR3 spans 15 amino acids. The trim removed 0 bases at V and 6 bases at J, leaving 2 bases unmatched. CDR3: CASSLASGGRNEQFF. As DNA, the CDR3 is TGTGCCAGCAGCTTAGCTAGCGGGGGGCGCAATGAGCAGTTCTTC.

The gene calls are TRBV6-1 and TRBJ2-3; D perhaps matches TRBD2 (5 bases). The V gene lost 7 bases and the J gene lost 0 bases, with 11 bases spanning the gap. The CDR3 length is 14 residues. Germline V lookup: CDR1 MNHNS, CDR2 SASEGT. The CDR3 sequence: CASTGIQSTDTQYF. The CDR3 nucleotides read TGTGCCAGCACCGGGATACAGAGCACAGATACGCAGTATTTT.

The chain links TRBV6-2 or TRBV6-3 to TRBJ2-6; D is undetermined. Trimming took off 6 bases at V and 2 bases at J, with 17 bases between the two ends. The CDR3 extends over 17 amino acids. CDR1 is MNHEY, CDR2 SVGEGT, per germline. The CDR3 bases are TGTGCCAGCAGCGGCGTGGGCCCAGCGCCTGGGGCCAACGTCCTGACTTTC. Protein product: CASSGVGPAPGANVLTF.

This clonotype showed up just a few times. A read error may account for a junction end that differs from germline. CDR3 region: CASSLAGAIQETQYF. The CDR3 nucleotides read TGTGCCAGCAGCTTAGCGGGGGCCATCCAAGAGACCCAGTACTTC. The chain uses TRBV12-3 or TRBV12-4 and TRBJ2-5; 9 nucleotides line up with TRBD2. This CDR3 is 15 amino acids long.

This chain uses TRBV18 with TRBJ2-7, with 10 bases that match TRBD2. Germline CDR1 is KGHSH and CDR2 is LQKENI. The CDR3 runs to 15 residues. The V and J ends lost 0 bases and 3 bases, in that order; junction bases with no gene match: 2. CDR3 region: CASSPPSGRSYEQYF. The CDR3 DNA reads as TGTGCCAGCTCACCACCTAGCGGGAGGAGCTACGAGCAGTACTTC. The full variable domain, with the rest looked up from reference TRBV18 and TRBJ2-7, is NAGVMQNPRHLVRRRGQEARLRCSPMKGHSHVYWYRQLPEEGLKFMVYLQKENIIDESGMPKERFSAEFPKEGPSILRIQQVVRGDSAAYFCASSPPSGRSYEQYFGPGTRLTVT.

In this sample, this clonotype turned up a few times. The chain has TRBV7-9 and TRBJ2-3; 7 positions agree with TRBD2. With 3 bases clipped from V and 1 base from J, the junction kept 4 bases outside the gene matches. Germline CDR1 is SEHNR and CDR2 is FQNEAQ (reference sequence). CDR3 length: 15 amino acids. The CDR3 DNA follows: TGTGCCAGCAGCTTTAGCGGGTACGGCACAGATACGCAGTATTTT. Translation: CASSFSGYGTDTQYF.

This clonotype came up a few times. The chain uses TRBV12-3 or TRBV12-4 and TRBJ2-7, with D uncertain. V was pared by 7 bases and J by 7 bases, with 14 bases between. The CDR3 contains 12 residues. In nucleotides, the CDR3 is TGTGCCAGCACCGACGACACTGATGAGCAGTACTTC. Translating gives CASTDDTDEQYF.

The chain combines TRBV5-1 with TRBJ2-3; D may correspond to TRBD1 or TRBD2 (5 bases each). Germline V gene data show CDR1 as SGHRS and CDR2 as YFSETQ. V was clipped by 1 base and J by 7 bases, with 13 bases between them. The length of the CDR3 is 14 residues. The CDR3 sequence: CASSLLEGTNTQYF. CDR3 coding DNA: TGCGCCAGCAGCTTGTTAGAGGGGACCAATACGCAGTATTTT.

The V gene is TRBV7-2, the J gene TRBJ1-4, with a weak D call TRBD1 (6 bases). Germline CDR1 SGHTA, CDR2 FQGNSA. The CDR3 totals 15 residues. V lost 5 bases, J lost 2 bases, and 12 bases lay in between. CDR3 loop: CASSAGTRTNEKLFF. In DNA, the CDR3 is TGTGCCAGCAGCGCAGGGACACGGACTAATGAAAAACTGTTTTTT. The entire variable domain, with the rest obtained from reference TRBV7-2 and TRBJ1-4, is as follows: GAGVSQSPSNKVTEKGKDVELRCDPISGHTALYWYRQSLGQGLEFLIYFQGNSAPDKSGLPSDRFSAERTGGSVSTLTIQRTQQEDSAVYLCASSAGTRTNEKLFFGSGTQLSVL.

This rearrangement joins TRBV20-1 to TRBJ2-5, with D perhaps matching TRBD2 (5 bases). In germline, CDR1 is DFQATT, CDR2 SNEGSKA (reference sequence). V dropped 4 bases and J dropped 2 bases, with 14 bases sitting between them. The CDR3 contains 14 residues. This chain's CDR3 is CSAMWGRGQETQYF. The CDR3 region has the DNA TGCAGTGCTATGTGGGGTCGGGGACAAGAGACCCAGTACTTC.

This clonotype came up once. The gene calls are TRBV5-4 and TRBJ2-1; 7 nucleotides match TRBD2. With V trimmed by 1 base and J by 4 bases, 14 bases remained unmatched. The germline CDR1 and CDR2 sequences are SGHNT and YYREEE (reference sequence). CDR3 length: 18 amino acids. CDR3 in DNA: TGTGCCAGCAGCTTGTCAGTAGGGGCGGGACTAACTTACAATGAGCAGTTCTTC. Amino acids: CASSLSVGAGLTYNEQFF. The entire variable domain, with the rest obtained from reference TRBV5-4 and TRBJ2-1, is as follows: ETGVTQSPTHLIKTRGQQVTLRCSSQSGHNTVSWYQQALGQGPQFIFQYYREEENGRGNFPPRFSGLQFPNYSSELNVNALELDDSALYLCASSLSVGAGLTYNEQFFGPGTRLTVL.

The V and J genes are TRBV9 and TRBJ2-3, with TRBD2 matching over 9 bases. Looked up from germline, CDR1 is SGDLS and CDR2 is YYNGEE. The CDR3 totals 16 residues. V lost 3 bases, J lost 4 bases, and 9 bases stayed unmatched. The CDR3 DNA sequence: TGTGCCAGCAGCGCCTTAGCGGGAGTCTCGCCAGATACGCAGTATTTT. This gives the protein CASSALAGVSPDTQYF.

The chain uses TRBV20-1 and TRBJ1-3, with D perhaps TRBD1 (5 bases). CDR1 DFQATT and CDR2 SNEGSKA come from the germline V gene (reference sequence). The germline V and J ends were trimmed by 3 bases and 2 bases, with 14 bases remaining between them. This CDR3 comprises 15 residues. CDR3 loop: CSARAGTSPGNTIYF. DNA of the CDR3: TGCAGTGCTAGGGCCGGGACCTCCCCTGGAAACACCATATATTTT.

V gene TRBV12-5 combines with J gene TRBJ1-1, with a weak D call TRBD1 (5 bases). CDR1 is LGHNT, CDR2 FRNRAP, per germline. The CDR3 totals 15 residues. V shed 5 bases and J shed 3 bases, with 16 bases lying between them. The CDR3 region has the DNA TGTGCTAGTGGTCTCCCTTTTGGAGGGGACACTGAAGCTTTCTTT. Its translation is CASGLPFGGDTEAFF.

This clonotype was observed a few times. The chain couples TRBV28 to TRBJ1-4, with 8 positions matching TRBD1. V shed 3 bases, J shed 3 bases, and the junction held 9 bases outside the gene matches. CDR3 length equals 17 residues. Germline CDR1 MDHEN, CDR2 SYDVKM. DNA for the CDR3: TGTGCCAGCAGTTTGGGTCAGGGGGCGCGGGCTAATGAAAAACTGTTTTTT. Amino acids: CASSLGQGARANEKLFF.

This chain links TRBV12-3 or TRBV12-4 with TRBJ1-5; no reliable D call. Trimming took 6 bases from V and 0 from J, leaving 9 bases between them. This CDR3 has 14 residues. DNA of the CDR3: TGTGCCAGCAGCCAATCGTATAGCAATCAGCCCCAGCATTTT. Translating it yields CASSQSYSNQPQHF.

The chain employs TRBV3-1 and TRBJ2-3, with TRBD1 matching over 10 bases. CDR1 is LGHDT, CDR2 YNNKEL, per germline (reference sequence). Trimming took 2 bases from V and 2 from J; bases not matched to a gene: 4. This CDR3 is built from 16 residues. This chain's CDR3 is CASSQWTGGDTDTQYF. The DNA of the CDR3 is TGTGCCAGCAGCCAATGGACAGGGGGTGACACAGATACGCAGTATTTT.

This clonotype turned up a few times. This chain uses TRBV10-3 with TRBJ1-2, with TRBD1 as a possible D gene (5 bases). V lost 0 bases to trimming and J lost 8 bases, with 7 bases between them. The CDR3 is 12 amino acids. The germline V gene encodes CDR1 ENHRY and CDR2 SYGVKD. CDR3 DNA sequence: TGTGCCATCAGTGAGTCGCGGGACGGCTACACCTTC. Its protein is CAISESRDGYTF.

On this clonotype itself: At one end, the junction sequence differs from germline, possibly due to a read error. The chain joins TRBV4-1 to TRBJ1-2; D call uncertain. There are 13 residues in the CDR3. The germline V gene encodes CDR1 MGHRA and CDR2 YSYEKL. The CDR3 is CASSSGGGRGYTF. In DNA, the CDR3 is TGTGCCAGCAGCAGCGGCGGAGGTCGGGGCTACACCTTC.

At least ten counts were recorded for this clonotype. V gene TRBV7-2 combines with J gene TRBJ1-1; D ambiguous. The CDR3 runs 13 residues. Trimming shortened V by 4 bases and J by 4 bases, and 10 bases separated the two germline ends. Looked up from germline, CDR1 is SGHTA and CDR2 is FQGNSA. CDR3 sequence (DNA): TGTGCCAGCAGCTCCTTAAGGACCACTGAAGCTTTCTTT. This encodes CASSSLRTTEAFF.

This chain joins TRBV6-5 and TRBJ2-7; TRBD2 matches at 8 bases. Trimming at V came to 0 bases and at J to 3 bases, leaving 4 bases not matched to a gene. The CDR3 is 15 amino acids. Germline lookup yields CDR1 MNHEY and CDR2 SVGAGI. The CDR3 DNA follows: TGTGCCAGCAGTTACTCCCAGCGGGGGAACTACGAGCAGTACTTC. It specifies CASSYSQRGNYEQYF.

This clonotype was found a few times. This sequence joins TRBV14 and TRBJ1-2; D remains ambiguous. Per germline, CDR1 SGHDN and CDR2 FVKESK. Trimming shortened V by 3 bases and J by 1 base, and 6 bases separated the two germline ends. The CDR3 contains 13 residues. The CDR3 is CASSQMFNYGYTF. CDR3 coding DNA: TGTGCCAGCAGCCAGATGTTTAACTATGGCTACACCTTC.

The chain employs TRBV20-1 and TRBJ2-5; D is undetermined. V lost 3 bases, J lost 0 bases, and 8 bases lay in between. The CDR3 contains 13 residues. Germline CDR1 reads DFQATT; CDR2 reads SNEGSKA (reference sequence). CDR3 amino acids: CSASYPNQETQYF. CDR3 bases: TGCAGTGCTAGTTATCCCAACCAAGAGACCCAGTACTTC.

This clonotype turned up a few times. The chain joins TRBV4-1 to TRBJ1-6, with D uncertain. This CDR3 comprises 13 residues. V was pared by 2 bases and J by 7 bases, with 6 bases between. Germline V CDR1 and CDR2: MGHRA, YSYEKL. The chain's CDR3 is CASSQSRNSPLHF. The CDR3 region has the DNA TGCGCCAGCAGCCAATCGCGGAATTCACCCCTCCACTTT.

CDR3 sequence reads: CASSLGPMGYEQYF. CDR3 DNA sequence: TGTGCCAGCAGCTTAGGCCCTATGGGCTACGAGCAGTACTTC. The rearrangement links TRBV7-9 to TRBJ2-7; D gene ambiguous. V dropped 1 base and J dropped 3 bases, with 10 bases sitting between them. The CDR3 length is 14 residues. The germline gives CDR1 SEHNR, CDR2 FQNEAQ (reference sequence).

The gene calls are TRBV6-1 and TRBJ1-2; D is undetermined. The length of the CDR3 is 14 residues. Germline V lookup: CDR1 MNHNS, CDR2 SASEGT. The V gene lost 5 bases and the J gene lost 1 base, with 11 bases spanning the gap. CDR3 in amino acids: CASSNPGDNYGYTF. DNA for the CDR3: TGTGCCAGCAGTAACCCCGGGGATAACTATGGCTACACCTTC.